These 19 T cell receptor beta chains were all obtained from the same sample, sequenced in a study of cytomegalovirus exposure and HLA in healthy donors. Sequencing used immunoSEQ multiplex PCR; TCRdb keeps in-frame clones, though not all of them. Of over 200,000 clones detected, around 89% appear once; the ten largest clones hold 0.35% to 0.4%. The sample taken for sequencing was PBMCs. These receptors were obtained from a young woman in good health and CMV-seronegative.

The chain joins TRBV5-4 to TRBJ2-2; tentative D call: TRBD1 (5 bases). The CDR3 extends over 15 amino acids. CDR1 and CDR2 from the germline V gene are SGHNT and YYREEE (reference sequence). V was cut by 0 bases and J by 3 bases, with 9 bases left in between. The CDR3 DNA follows: TGTGCCAGCAGCTTGGGCCAGGGATACACCGGGGAGCTGTTTTTT. It codes for CASSLGQGYTGELFF.

The chain couples TRBV7-6 to TRBJ1-2; 7 nucleotides agree with TRBD1. This CDR3 is built from 16 residues. V lost 6 bases to trimming and J lost 8 bases; unmatched junction nucleotides: 18. CDR1 and CDR2 (germline): SGHVS, FNYEAQ. The CDR3 bases are TGTGCCAGCAGTCTTCTGCCGCAGGGACAGCCCCGAGGCTACACCTTC. This translates into CASSLLPQGQPRGYTF.

This clone has a single count. The J gene is TRBJ1-2, the V gene TRBV5-1, with TRBD1 matching over 10 bases. The CDR3 totals 16 residues. V shed 3 bases and J 3 bases; nucleotides not matched to a gene: 8. Germline V gives CDR1 SGHRS, CDR2 YFSETQ. CDR3 sequence (DNA): TGCGCCAGCAGCTCACCCCAGGGACAGGGGTACTATGGCTACACCTTC. It specifies CASSSPQGQGYYGYTF.

This clone has just one count. The V gene is TRBV7-2, the J gene TRBJ1-5; a possible D gene is TRBD1 (6 bases). Deletions cut 5 bases from V and 4 bases from J, with 9 bases between. This CDR3 region has 13 residues. Germline V lookup: CDR1 SGHTA, CDR2 FQGNSA. The CDR3 spells CASSRTVNQPQHF. DNA of the CDR3: TGTGCCAGCAGCCGGACAGTGAATCAGCCCCAGCATTTT. Looking up the rest from reference TRBV7-2 and TRBJ1-5 gives the full variable domain: GAGVSQSPSNKVTEKGKDVELRCDPISGHTALYWYRQSLGQGLEFLIYFQGNSAPDKSGLPSDRFSAERTGGSVSTLTIQRTQQEDSAVYLCASSRTVNQPQHFGDGTRLSIL.

The rearrangement links TRBV9 to TRBJ2-7; TRBD1 might be the D (5 bases). The germline V gene encodes CDR1 SGDLS and CDR2 YYNGEE. The CDR3 runs to 11 residues. Trimming pared 4 bases from V and 7 bases from J, leaving 9 bases between. The CDR3 coding sequence is TGTGCCAGCAGCAACAACAGGGAGCAGTACTTC. Translating gives CASSNNREQYF.

The rearrangement links TRBV7-3 to TRBJ1-1, with D unclear. Per the germline V gene, CDR1 is SGHTA and CDR2 is FQGTGA. Trimming removed 3 bases at V and 4 bases at J, with 12 bases between. The CDR3 consists of 14 residues. Written as DNA, the CDR3 is TGTGCCAGCAGCTTGAGCCCGGGGATCACTGAAGCTTTCTTT. Its protein is CASSLSPGITEAFF. The variable domain in full, with the rest retrieved from reference TRBV7-3 and TRBJ1-1, is GAGVSQTPSNKVTEKGKYVELRCDPISGHTALYWYRQSLGQGPEFLIYFQGTGAADDSGLPNDRFFAVRPEGSVSTLKIQRTERGDSAVYLCASSLSPGITEAFFGQGTRLTVV.

The rearrangement joins TRBV9 to TRBJ1-3, with TRBD1 identical over 7 bases. The ends lost 4 bases at V and 2 bases at J; junction bases unmatched: 3. Germline V gene data show CDR1 as SGDLS and CDR2 as YYNGEE. The CDR3 has 14 residues. In nucleotides, the CDR3 is TGTGCCAGCAGCCCTGGGACAGCTGGAAACACCATATATTTT. This gives the protein CASSPGTAGNTIYF.

The chain carries TRBV5-1 and TRBJ1-4; 7 nucleotides line up with TRBD1. The CDR3 length is 18 residues. Germline assignment: CDR1 SGHRS and CDR2 YFSETQ. The junction had 12 bases not matched to a gene; V was cut back by 4 bases and J by 0 bases. The CDR3 coding sequence is TGCGCCAGCAGCATTATCCCGGGACAGCCTGCAACTAATGAAAAACTGTTTTTT. As protein: CASSIIPGQPATNEKLFF.

The chain combines TRBV6-6 with TRBJ1-5; 7 nucleotides line up with TRBD1. The CDR3 is 15 amino acids. Germline V gene lookup returns CDR1 MNHNY and CDR2 SVGAGI (reference sequence). Trimming removed 1 base from V and 3 bases from J; junction bases left unmatched: 3. In DNA, the CDR3 is TGTGCCAGCAGTTACTGGGACAGTACCAATCAGCCCCAGCATTTT. It encodes CASSYWDSTNQPQHF.

V gene TRBV4-1 combines with J gene TRBJ2-1; D gene ambiguous. CDR3 length: 12 residues. Germline CDR1 is MGHRA and CDR2 is YSYEKL. V was cut by 4 bases and J by 5 bases, with 6 bases left in between. The CDR3 spells CASSRPNNEQFF. CDR3 DNA sequence: TGCGCCAGCAGCCGGCCCAACAATGAGCAGTTCTTC.

In DNA form, the CDR3 reads TGTGCCACCAGCAGACGTCGGACAACTAATGGGGAGACCCAGTACTTC. The encoded protein is CATSRRRTTNGETQYF. The rearrangement uses TRBV15 and TRBJ2-5, with D tentatively TRBD1 (5 bases). Trimming shortened V by 2 bases and J by 5 bases, and 18 bases separated the two germline ends. There are 16 residues in the CDR3. In germline, CDR1 is LNHNV, CDR2 YYDKDF (reference sequence). The whole variable domain, filled in from reference TRBV15 and TRBJ2-5, reads DAMVIQNPRYQVTQFGKPVTLSCSQTLNHNVMYWYQQKSSQAPKLLFHYYDKDFNNEADTPDNFQSRRPNTSFCFLDIRSPGLGDTAMYLCATSRRRTTNGETQYFGPGTRLLVL.

V gene TRBV4-2 combines with J gene TRBJ1-1; no clear D gene. The V end lost 0 bases, the J end lost 3 bases, and 11 bases lay between the germline ends. There are 15 residues in the CDR3. Germline loops: CDR1 LGHNA, CDR2 YNFKEQ. The chain's CDR3 is CASSQERQVDTEAFF. The CDR3 DNA is TGTGCCAGCAGCCAAGAAAGGCAGGTGGACACTGAAGCTTTCTTT.

The V call is TRBV28, the J call TRBJ2-5; 13 bases fit TRBD2. J was trimmed by 5 bases and V by 7 bases; bases with no gene match: 13. This CDR3 comprises 17 residues. Germline V gene data show CDR1 as MDHEN and CDR2 as SYDVKM. DNA for the CDR3: TGTGCCAGCACCCTCCGCACTAGCGGGGGGGCCTGGGAGACCCAGTACTTC. This translates into CASTLRTSGGAWETQYF. The full variable domain, completed using reference TRBV28 and TRBJ2-5, is DVKVTQSSRYLVKRTGEKVFLECVQDMDHENMFWYRQDPGLGLRLIYFSYDVKMKEKGDIPEGYSVSREKKERFSLILESASTNQTSMYLCASTLRTSGGAWETQYFGPGTRLLVL.

This clone was counted once. V usage is TRBV11-2 and J usage is TRBJ2-1; tentative D call: TRBD1 (6 bases). V was shortened by 5 bases and J by 5 bases, with 10 bases between the two germline ends. This CDR3 spans 13 amino acids. CDR1 is SGHAT and CDR2 is FQNNGV in the germline V gene. The CDR3 DNA is TGTGCCAGCAGCCGAAGACAGGACAATGAGCAGTTCTTC. Its translation: CASSRRQDNEQFF.

CDR3 region: CSAGRDRGKTQYF. The DNA for the CDR3 is TGCAGCGCAGGACGTGACAGGGGGAAGACCCAGTACTTC. This chain uses TRBV29-1 with TRBJ2-5; TRBD1 matches 9 bases. The trim removed 7 bases at V and 6 bases at J, leaving 9 bases unmatched. The CDR3 covers 13 residues. Germline lookup yields CDR1 SQVTM and CDR2 ANQGSEA.

The chain joins TRBV7-6 to TRBJ2-3; 8 nucleotides align to TRBD2. Germline-derived CDR1 and CDR2 are SGHVS and FNYEAQ. This CDR3 comprises 15 residues. With V trimmed by 6 bases and J by 0 bases, 5 bases remained unmatched. The CDR3 DNA follows: TGTGCCAGCAGACCAAGCGGGGGTAGCACAGATACGCAGTATTTT. Translation gives CASRPSGGSTDTQYF.

The genes are TRBV28 and TRBJ2-7; TRBD1 is a possible D gene (5 bases). CDR1 and CDR2 from the germline V gene are MDHEN and SYDVKM. This CDR3 region has 14 residues. V lost 2 bases and J 1 base, leaving 9 bases between the germline ends. The CDR3 spells CASSLPQASYEQYF. The CDR3 DNA follows: TGTGCCAGCAGTTTACCACAGGCTTCCTACGAGCAGTACTTC. Variable domain in full (rest from reference TRBV28 and TRBJ2-7): DVKVTQSSRYLVKRTGEKVFLECVQDMDHENMFWYRQDPGLGLRLIYFSYDVKMKEKGDIPEGYSVSREKKERFSLILESASTNQTSMYLCASSLPQASYEQYFGPGTRLTVT.

The DNA of the CDR3 is TGCGCCAGCAGCCAAGAGGCAGGGCAGCAAGAGACCCAGTACTTC. Its protein product is CASSQEAGQQETQYF. V gene TRBV4-3 combines with J gene TRBJ2-5, with a possible D match to TRBD1 (5 bases). Germline-derived CDR1 and CDR2 are LGHNA and YSLEER. The CDR3 covers 15 residues. Deletions cut 0 bases from V and 2 bases from J, with 10 bases between.

The rearrangement uses TRBV12-5 and TRBJ2-7; 10 bases match TRBD1. There are 17 residues in the CDR3. Looked up from germline, CDR1 is LGHNT and CDR2 is FRNRAP. Trimming cost V 4 bases and J 0 bases; bases outside gene matches: 9. CDR3 nucleotides: TGTGCTAGTGGTTGGGACAGGGGCTCCTCCACCTCCTACGAGCAGTACGTC. This sequence encodes CASGWDRGSSTSYEQYV.